Here is one TCR beta chain with its context. In this sample, this clonotype turned up many times. The clone's antigen remains unknown. No clone much larger than this one lies a single base away; base qualities are absent. Sequencing instrument: Illumina HiSeq 2000. TCR beta chain libraries were generated by multiplex PCR amplification. High-throughput sequencing was used to analyze the amplified TCR beta chain products. In-frame beta chains were kept once TCRdb had trimmed the public reads at Q25 with fastp and called clones with MiXCR. Each entry is one CDR3 protein sequence, shown with its most common DNA and genes. A total of 150,000 to 200,000 distinct CDR3 sequences appear in this sample, 30% to 35% of them only once. The ten largest clones add up to 4.3% of the sample. This sample was included in a study of breast tumors, draining lymph nodes, adjacent tissues (TCRdb year 2016). At the level of the whole study: In breast cancer patients, the study compared the TCR beta repertoires of tumor, adjacent nontumor tissue and axillary lymph nodes. The study was designed to assess the relationships and possible T-cell exchange between tumor, surrounding tissue and draining lymph node repertoires in human breast cancer.

The lymph node samples were taken from the axillary draining lymph nodes of breast cancer patients. The CDR3 measures 15 amino acids from cysteine to phenylalanine. CDR3 DNA only is kept here, 45 bases in frame from base 1. The germline V and J ends show losses of 8 bases and 3 bases respectively, and no gene match explains 9 bases of the junction. For CDR1 and CDR2, the germline V gene (reference sequence) lists SEHNR and FQNEAQ. What the research found in general, with its limitations: The similarity between tumor and nontumor tissue repertoires was significantly greater in luminal-like breast cancer than in basal-like breast cancer. The data were considered consistent with the idea that most tumor T cells come from the lymph node and then expand in tumor tissue. Tumor T-cell repertoires showed less diversity than lymph node repertoires and more diversity than nontumor tissue repertoires, and tumor T-cell repertoires showed preferential V and J gene usage. The conclusion that tumor T cells originate in lymph nodes was framed as consistent with a hypothesis rather than directly demonstrated.

The sample taken for sequencing was axillary lymph node tissue. This sequence was found in a female donor with breast cancer. Some clones in this sample may be carry-over from other donors' samples. The chain links TRBV7-9 with TRBJ2-7, with TRBD1 matching 11 junction bases. The CDR3 reads CASSPSGTGGYEQYF. The DNA sequence is given as TGTGCCAGCTCCCCCTCCGGGACAGGGGGCTACGAGCAGTACTTC.